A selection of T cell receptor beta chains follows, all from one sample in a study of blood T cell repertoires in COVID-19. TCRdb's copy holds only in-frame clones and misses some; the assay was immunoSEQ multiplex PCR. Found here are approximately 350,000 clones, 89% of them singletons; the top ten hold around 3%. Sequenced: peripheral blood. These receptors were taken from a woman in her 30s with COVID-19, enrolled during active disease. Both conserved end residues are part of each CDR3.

cdr3_aa: CASSSRVGQLYGYTF
cdr3_length: 15
v_call: TRBV27

cdr3_aa: CASSSSENTEAFF
cdr3_length: 13
v_call: TRBV6-2/TRBV6-3

cdr3_aa: CASSQGIGQGSNQPQHF
cdr3_length: 17
v_call: TRBV4-2

cdr3_aa: CASSQEAFLQGAGGELFF
cdr3_length: 18
v_call: TRBV4-2

cdr3_aa: CASSTGLMNTEAFF
cdr3_length: 14
v_call: TRBV6-5

cdr3_aa: CASTNVGLGSPLHF
cdr3_length: 14
v_call: TRBV6-5

cdr3_aa: CASSWRPGLRDTGELFF
cdr3_length: 17
v_call: TRBV6-2/TRBV6-3

cdr3_aa: CASSFGQNQPQHF
cdr3_length: 13
v_call: TRBV27

cdr3_aa: CASSQRWGGSYEQYF
cdr3_length: 15
v_call: TRBV7-8

cdr3_aa: CASSTRDPRETQYF
cdr3_length: 14
v_call: TRBV5-1

cdr3_aa: CASRREGGELFF
cdr3_length: 12
v_call: TRBV2

cdr3_aa: CASSSPTGVPYEQYF
cdr3_length: 15
v_call: TRBV28

cdr3_aa: CASSALSGAGELFF
cdr3_length: 14
v_call: TRBV2

cdr3_aa: CASSVGGSTDTQYF
cdr3_length: 14
v_call: TRBV9

cdr3_aa: CAISEEQGARGYGYTF
cdr3_length: 16
v_call: TRBV10-3

cdr3_aa: CATAGGGSQETQYF
cdr3_length: 14
v_call: TRBV24-1

cdr3_aa: CASSLVNRSPVHNQPQHF
cdr3_length: 18
v_call: TRBV7-2

cdr3_aa: CASSRTDSFYGYTF
cdr3_length: 14
v_call: TRBV28

cdr3_aa: CASSSYRGGPGELFF
cdr3_length: 15
v_call: TRBV23-1

cdr3_aa: CASSQNRASNTIYF
cdr3_length: 14
v_call: TRBV14

cdr3_aa: CASSQIDRDNEQFF
cdr3_length: 14
v_call: TRBV5-4

cdr3_aa: CSARQGSPSYNEQFF
cdr3_length: 15
v_call: TRBV29-1

cdr3_aa: CASSLSGQGAYEQYF
cdr3_length: 15
v_call: TRBV7-9

cdr3_aa: CSVVFTGVYEQYF
cdr3_length: 13
v_call: TRBV29-1

cdr3_aa: CASRERAFFATNEKLFF
cdr3_length: 17
v_call: TRBV19

cdr3_aa: CSTQGQGPNYGYTF
cdr3_length: 14
v_call: TRBV29-1

cdr3_aa: CASSSDLQGIAEAFF
cdr3_length: 15
v_call: TRBV5-1

cdr3_aa: CATGQGRSYNSPLHF
cdr3_length: 15
v_call: TRBV3-1/TRBV3-2

cdr3_aa: CASSDRTGRSYGYTF
cdr3_length: 15
v_call: TRBV2

cdr3_aa: CASSQGAGGGQPQHF
cdr3_length: 15
v_call: TRBV3-1/TRBV3-2

cdr3_aa: CASSTGGTGYTF
cdr3_length: 12
v_call: TRBV25-1

cdr3_aa: CASGKDREVVGELFF
cdr3_length: 15
v_call: TRBV28

cdr3_aa: CASSRRQGRMNTEAFF
cdr3_length: 16
v_call: TRBV23-1

cdr3_aa: CASNPTGQGGEKLFF
cdr3_length: 15
v_call: TRBV10-2

cdr3_aa: CASSSGTGKREQYF
cdr3_length: 14
v_call: TRBV7-2